These 8 T cell receptor beta chains share one sample of origin, sequenced in a study of blood T cell repertoires in COVID-19. TCRdb keeps only in-frame clones here, not all; method: immunoSEQ multiplex PCR. The sample lists about 250,000 clones; 65% to 90% were seen once. Sequenced input: PBMCs or T cells enriched from blood (not recorded which). Source of these receptors: a man in his forties who had recovered from COVID-19.

The chain recombines TRBV2 with TRBJ2-1; tentative D call: TRBD2 (7 bases). Germline assignment: CDR1 SNHLY and CDR2 FYNNEI. The CDR3 totals 14 residues. The V end was cut by 4 bases, the J end by 6 bases, with 13 bases between. The CDR3 here is CASSVTRGGNEQFF. The CDR3 DNA sequence: TGTGCCAGCAGTGTCACTAGGGGGGGCAATGAGCAGTTCTTC.

This chain links TRBV3-1 (or the pseudogene TRBV3-2) with TRBJ1-2, with D unclear. Per germline, CDR1 LGHDT and CDR2 YNNKEL (reference sequence). V was trimmed by 5 bases and J by 12 bases, leaving 13 bases between them. The CDR3 is 11 residues long. Here the CDR3 reads CASSGEAANTF. Here the CDR3 DNA reads TGTGCCAGCAGCGGGGAGGCAGCGAACACCTTC.

The chain has TRBV7-9 and TRBJ2-2; 10 nucleotides align to TRBD2. Germline lookup yields CDR1 SEHNR and CDR2 FQNEAQ (reference sequence). The length of the CDR3 is 16 residues. Trimming at V came to 6 bases and at J to 5 bases, leaving 9 bases not matched to a gene. CDR3 amino acids: CASRPNLAGDTGELFF. The CDR3 region has the DNA TGTGCCAGCAGACCAAATCTAGCGGGAGATACCGGGGAGCTGTTTTTT. The complete variable domain, with remaining parts taken from reference TRBV7-9 and TRBJ2-2, reads DTGVSQNPRHKITKRGQNVTFRCDPISEHNRLYWYRQTLGQGPEFLTYFQNEAQLEKSRLLSDRFSAERPKGSFSTLEIQRTEQGDSAMYLCASRPNLAGDTGELFFGEGSRLTVL.

This rearrangement joins TRBV5-5 to TRBJ2-7; D gene ambiguous. Trimming removed 0 bases from V and 2 bases from J, with 12 bases in between. This CDR3 contains 15 residues. CDR1 is SGHKS and CDR2 is YYEKEE in the germline V gene (reference sequence). The CDR3 loop reads CASSLGFTAAYEQYF. The CDR3 DNA is TGTGCCAGCAGCTTGGGGTTTACAGCCGCCTACGAGCAGTACTTC.

This chain links TRBV5-4 with TRBJ1-4; tentative D call: TRBD1 (6 bases). This CDR3 is built from 13 residues. The V end was cut by 1 base, the J end by 6 bases, with 7 bases between. Germline-derived CDR1 and CDR2 are SGHNT and YYREEE (reference sequence). CDR3 protein: CASSLKGDEKLFF. The CDR3 DNA sequence: TGTGCCAGCAGCTTGAAGGGGGATGAAAAACTGTTTTTT.

The chain has TRBV9 and TRBJ2-1, with 11 bases that match TRBD2. V lost 5 bases to trimming and J lost 2 bases; unmatched junction nucleotides: 3. CDR1 is SGDLS and CDR2 is YYNGEE in the germline V gene. The CDR3 length is 15 residues. CDR3 in amino acids: CASSVTSGTYNEQFF. CDR3 nucleotides: TGTGCCAGCAGTGTGACTAGCGGGACCTACAATGAGCAGTTCTTC.

The J gene is TRBJ1-1, the V gene TRBV2, with D possibly matching TRBD1 (5 bases). The CDR3 contains 14 residues. V dropped 7 bases and J dropped 6 bases, with 18 bases sitting between them. Germline V lookup: CDR1 SNHLY, CDR2 FYNNEI. The CDR3: CASIPGSGVAEAFF. The CDR3 DNA reads as TGTGCCAGCATCCCGGGATCGGGGGTAGCTGAAGCTTTCTTT.

V gene TRBV4-3 combines with J gene TRBJ2-3, with D possibly being TRBD2 (6 bases). Trimming left V 0 bases short and J 1 base short, with 8 bases between. This CDR3 spans 15 amino acids. From germline, CDR1 is LGHNA and CDR2 YSLEER. CDR3 sequence (DNA): TGCGCCAGCAGCCAAGATACGGGGGGCACAGATACGCAGTATTTT. Translating gives CASSQDTGGTDTQYF.